The source of this TCR beta chain is a study of blood T cells in healthy people across ages. This clonotype came up a few times. PCR was performed a second time for roughly 7 to 12 cycles using a sample-barcoded 5' primer and a J-beta primer mix. TCRdb analysed the 5' RACE reads with MiXCR anew, one entry per CDR3 protein. The sample has roughly 1.4 million distinct CDR3 sequences, 55% to 75% seen once. The CDR3 has 15 residues. CDR1 MGHRA and CDR2 YSYEKL come from the germline V gene. V lost 2 bases and J lost 11; bases outside the gene matches: 11. The sequenced sample consisted of blood. The chain has TRBV4-1 and TRBJ2-1; TRBD2 matches 8 bases. This TCR derives from a man aged 18 to 35 in good health. The CDR3 coding sequence is TGCGCCAGCAGCCAACCCTTCGTAGCGGGGACCCAGCAGTTCTTC. This translates into CASSQPFVAGTQQFF.